This TCR beta chain was sequenced for a study of OX40 agonist ivuxolimab in advanced cancers. Study overall: Prior anti-PD-1, anti-PD-L1 or anti-CTLA-4 therapy did not bar entry, and around 39% had some. Overall study findings and caveats: Partial responders at 0.1-3.0 mg/kg had among the lowest clonal expansion. The authors also found low normalized T-cell clonal expansion in some nonresponders.

Using immunoSEQ multiplex PCR, the repertoire was profiled, and TCRdb retains in-frame clones only, with some absent. The table has more than 60,000 clones, 84% seen once. If patients had autoimmune disease history or systemic immunosuppression, they were excluded. As concerns this clone: What it binds is unknown.

Germline CDR1 is GTSNPN and CDR2 is SVGIG (reference sequence). There are 15 residues in the CDR3. V dropped 0 bases and J dropped 1 base, with 12 bases sitting between them. The sequence came from an adult with an advanced solid tumor such as melanoma, head and neck, liver or kidney cancer. This specimen was CD4+ or CD8+ T cells sorted from blood, taken in a trial of the OX40 agonist ivuxolimab. This sequence joins TRBV30 and TRBJ1-1, with D possibly matching TRBD1 (5 bases). CDR3 region: CAWSVLGQGNTEAFF. In DNA form, the CDR3 reads TGTGCCTGGAGTGTACTTGGGCAGGGGAACACTGAAGCTTTCTTT.